The 17 T cell receptor beta chains below were found in one sample sequenced in a study of shared clonotypes between healthy human individuals. Libraries were prepared by immunoSEQ multiplex PCR; TCRdb keeps only in-frame clonotypes and omits some of them. The profile shows roughly 2.1 million clones, 93% of them singletons. Naive CD8 cells lacked CD45RO, underwent positive selection for CCR7 and left out terminally differentiated effector memory CD45RA+ cells. The sequenced sample consisted of naive CD8+ T cells from PBMCs. The receptors stem from a man in his late teens or twenties in good health. Some clones in this sample may be carry-over from other donors' samples.

The CDR3 here is CASSWALAGGILETQYF. Written as DNA, the CDR3 is TGTGCCAGCAGCTGGGCACTAGCGGGAGGTATTTTGGAGACCCAGTACTTC. The chain links TRBV7-8 to TRBJ2-5; 12 bases align to TRBD2. The CDR3 runs to 17 residues. V shed 4 bases, J shed 5 bases, and the junction held 11 bases outside the gene matches. In germline, CDR1 is SGHVS, CDR2 FQNEAQ.

V and J are TRBV27 and TRBJ1-2, with D tentatively TRBD1 (5 bases). Trimming took off 0 bases at V and 3 bases at J, with 14 bases between the two ends. Germline values: CDR1 MNHEY, CDR2 SMNVEV (reference sequence). The CDR3 length is 16 residues. DNA of the CDR3: TGTGCCAGCAGTTTATCAGGGGTTAACCGGGACTATGGCTACACCTTC. Translation gives CASSLSGVNRDYGYTF.

This chain uses TRBV4-3 with TRBJ1-2, with TRBD1 identical over 7 bases. Germline CDR1 and CDR2: LGHNA and YSLEER. This CDR3 spans 15 amino acids. Losses at the gene ends were 5 bases for V and 3 bases for J; bases not matched to a gene: 9. CDR3 sequence reads: CASSTRDSYYYGYTF. The CDR3 DNA sequence: TGCGCCAGCAGCACCCGGGACAGCTACTACTATGGCTACACCTTC.

This chain joins TRBV6-1 and TRBJ1-4; unclear D gene. The germline gives CDR1 MNHNS, CDR2 SASEGT. This CDR3 is 13 amino acids long. Trimming took off 7 bases at V and 0 bases at J, with 6 bases between the two ends. In DNA, the CDR3 is TGTGCCAGCATCTCTCCAACTAATGAAAAACTGTTTTTT. This gives the protein CASISPTNEKLFF.

CDR3 amino acids: CASSSRDGNTGELFF. The CDR3, as DNA: TGTGCCAGCAGCTCACGGGACGGAAACACCGGGGAGCTGTTTTTT. This chain uses TRBV11-2 with TRBJ2-2; D is tentatively TRBD1 or TRBD2 (5 bases each). V lost 4 bases and J 2 bases, leaving 11 bases between the germline ends. CDR3 length: 15 amino acids. Per the germline V gene, CDR1 is SGHAT and CDR2 is FQNNGV.

The rearrangement uses TRBV19 and TRBJ2-1; 9 nucleotides match TRBD1. CDR1 is LNHDA, CDR2 SQIVND, per germline (reference sequence). This CDR3 is built from 15 residues. The ends lost 6 bases at V and 8 bases at J; junction bases unmatched: 11. Here the CDR3 DNA reads TGTGCCAGTAGGGGCCTTAGGACAGGGGCCGATGAGCAGTTCTTC. It is translated as CASRGLRTGADEQFF.

The rearrangement joins TRBV5-6 to TRBJ1-1, with a possible D match to TRBD1 (5 bases). Trimming pared 3 bases from V and 5 bases from J, leaving 11 bases between. The CDR3 extends over 13 amino acids. The germline V gene encodes CDR1 SGHDT and CDR2 YYEEEE. The CDR3 DNA follows: TGTGCCAGCAGCTGGTCTGCAGGGACTGAAGCTTTCTTT. It codes for CASSWSAGTEAFF.

The V gene is TRBV27, the J gene TRBJ2-3, with D possibly TRBD1 on 6 matching bases. The length of the CDR3 is 13 residues. Germline values: CDR1 MNHEY, CDR2 SMNVEV (reference sequence). The germline V and J ends were trimmed by 5 bases and 8 bases, with 14 bases remaining between them. The DNA for the CDR3 is TGTGCCAGCAGTCCCAGGGGCGGAGGTACGCAGTATTTT. It yields the protein CASSPRGGGTQYF.

The chain joins TRBV14 to TRBJ1-2, with D possibly TRBD1 on 5 matching bases. Germline V lookup: CDR1 SGHDN, CDR2 FVKESK. CDR3 length: 15 amino acids. V lost 3 bases and J lost 8, with 19 bases in between. CDR3 nucleotide sequence: TGTGCCAGCAGCCAGAATGGTGGGGGAAATAACGGCTACACCTTC. Translating gives CASSQNGGGNNGYTF.

V and J are TRBV28 and TRBJ2-5, with a possible D match to TRBD2 (6 bases). CDR1 and CDR2 from the germline V gene are MDHEN and SYDVKM. The length of the CDR3 is 15 residues. Between the trimmed V and J ends, which lost 1 base and 4 bases, there was a span of 13 bases. The CDR3 DNA reads TGTGCCAGCAGTTTATACGGGAGAGGCTCAGAGACCCAGTACTTC. Its protein is CASSLYGRGSETQYF. Combining the CDR3 with reference TRBV28 and TRBJ2-5 gives the whole variable domain DVKVTQSSRYLVKRTGEKVFLECVQDMDHENMFWYRQDPGLGLRLIYFSYDVKMKEKGDIPEGYSVSREKKERFSLILESASTNQTSMYLCASSLYGRGSETQYFGPGTRLLVL.

The chain's CDR3 is CSARDRTSESGQYF. The CDR3, as DNA: TGCAGCGCCAGGGACAGGACTTCCGAGAGTGGCCAGTACTTC. This chain uses TRBV29-1 with TRBJ2-5; 8 positions agree with TRBD1. V was pared by 7 bases and J by 10 bases, with 17 bases of the junction left unmatched. The germline V gene encodes CDR1 SQVTM and CDR2 ANQGSEA. CDR3 length: 14 amino acids. The full variable domain, its missing parts supplied by reference TRBV29-1 and TRBJ2-5, is SAVISQKPSRDICQRGTSLTIQCQVDSQVTMMFWYRQQPGQSLTLIATANQGSEATYESGFVIDKFPISRPNLTFSTLTVSNMSPEDSSIYLCSARDRTSESGQYFGPGTRLLVL.

As for this clone: This specimen includes other DNA sequences encoding the same CDR3. The V call is TRBV4-1, the J call TRBJ2-7; 12 bases are shared with TRBD2. There are 16 residues in the CDR3. V lost 0 bases to trimming and J lost 0 bases; unmatched junction nucleotides: 0. Germline CDR1 reads MGHRA; CDR2 reads YSYEKL. The chain's CDR3 is CASSQELAGGSYEQYF. The CDR3 DNA follows: TGCGCCAGCAGCCAAGAACTAGCGGGGGGCTCCTACGAGCAGTACTTC.

This rearrangement joins TRBV10-3 to TRBJ2-3; D is undetermined. The V and J ends lost 8 bases and 4 bases respectively, with 13 bases between them. CDR1 and CDR2 from the germline V gene are ENHRY and SYGVKD. This CDR3 has 13 amino acids. As DNA, the CDR3 is TGTGCCATCTCTGGGCTAAAGGCAGATACGCAGTATTTT. Translation: CAISGLKADTQYF.

This clone came up once. The gene calls are TRBV4-1 and TRBJ1-2; the D is unclear. This CDR3 spans 12 amino acids. The germline V gene has CDR1 MGHRA and CDR2 YSYEKL. Trimming took off 4 bases at V and 8 bases at J, with 11 bases between the two ends. The CDR3 reads CASSRGPLGYTF. In DNA, the CDR3 is TGCGCCAGCAGCCGCGGGCCGCTAGGCTACACCTTC.

This chain connects TRBV27 to TRBJ1-1; 8 positions match TRBD1. V trimming: 8 bases; J trimming: 1 base; junction bases outside the gene matches: 6. Germline V lookup: CDR1 MNHEY, CDR2 SMNVEV (reference sequence). The CDR3 loop spans 14 amino acids. The CDR3 region is CASFVQGGNTEAFF. CDR3 DNA: TGTGCCAGCTTCGTACAGGGGGGGAACACTGAAGCTTTCTTT.

This sequence joins TRBV27 and TRBJ2-5; tentatively, D is TRBD2 (5 bases). Deletions cut 5 bases from V and 0 bases from J, with 13 bases between. The V gene's germline CDR1 is MNHEY and CDR2 SMNVEV (reference sequence). The CDR3 contains 15 residues. This chain's CDR3 is CASSPTRGYQETQYF. The DNA for the CDR3 is TGTGCCAGCAGTCCCACCAGAGGGTACCAAGAGACCCAGTACTTC.

The rearrangement joins TRBV10-3 to TRBJ2-7; 8 nucleotides agree with TRBD1. With V trimmed by 4 bases and J by 0 bases, 8 bases remained unmatched. Germline V lookup: CDR1 ENHRY, CDR2 SYGVKD. The CDR3 totals 16 residues. Here the CDR3 DNA reads TGTGCCATCAGTGGTACCGGGACAGGCATCTCCTACGAGCAGTACTTC. Protein: CAISGTGTGISYEQYF.